This T cell receptor (beta chain) was recorded in a study of OX40 agonist ivuxolimab in advanced cancers. General notes on the study: Ivuxolimab, which targeted the costimulatory receptor OX40 (CD134), was an agonistic, fully human IgG2 monoclonal antibody. The dose-escalation cohort was 82.7% male with a mean age of roughly 60 years, ranging from roughly 20 to 80. Patients were allowed to have had prior anti-PD-1, anti-PD-L1 or anti-CTLA-4 therapy, and approximately 39% of the dose-escalation patients had been treated with checkpoint inhibitors. Intravenous ivuxolimab was administered to patients every 2 weeks at six dose levels: 0.01, 0.1, 0.3, 1.5, 3 and 10 mg/kg. The monotherapy dose-escalation portion (N ≈ 52 patients) of the phase I ivuxolimab trial is reported in the paper. Peripheral TCRbeta sequencing aimed to test whether ivuxolimab altered TCR sequence diversity and caused clonal T-cell expansion. Three dose-escalation patients achieved partial responses, one with hepatocellular carcinoma and two with cutaneous melanoma. Of the approximately 50 patients in dose escalation, about 20 had hepatocellular carcinoma, some 15 had melanoma, 9 had renal cell carcinoma and 9 had head and neck cancer.

Study-level results and caveats: After ivuxolimab, more expanded clones were found on average in CD8+ T cells than in CD4+ T cells. Which antigens the clonally expanded peripheral T cells were specific for was not determined. Low levels of normalized T-cell clonal expansion were also seen in some patients who did not respond. At doses from 0.1 to 3.0 mg/kg, clonal expansion was seen in both CD4+ and CD8+ blood T cells between baseline and week 6. In the 0.1-3.0 mg/kg groups, partial responders had among the lowest normalized peripheral clonal expansion, particularly in CD8+ T cells.

On this clone itself: Which antigen it targets is not known. Base qualities were left out, and no much larger clone turns up one base away.

For sequencing of the TCRbeta CDR3 region, genomic DNA was extracted from the sorted cells. The immunoSEQ Assay was used to sequence the TCRbeta CDR3 regions. In TCRdb, the immuneACCESS table is reduced to in-frame sequences with V and J assigned. These tables do not hold every clone; where another copy was compared, an unresolved V gene accounts for under half, and the others remain unexplained. The sample includes over 70,000 clones, with 80% to 90% observed a single time. The ten largest clones take up roughly 2% of the sample. In the germline V gene, CDR1 corresponds to MNHEY and CDR2 to SVGAGI. From cysteine to phenylalanine, the CDR3 is 15 amino acids long. Only CDR3 DNA remains: 45 bases, in frame from the first base. V loses 6 bases, J loses 4 bases, and the germline ends lie 16 bases apart. Patients with autoimmune disease history or receiving systemic immunosuppression were excluded from the trial. Peripheral blood for TCR sequencing was collected from all dose cohorts at baseline, on cycle 4 day 1, and on cycle 7 day 1. The samples were taken from a phase I, first-in-human, multicenter, open-label dose-escalation trial of ivuxolimab. The trial enrolled adults with locally advanced or metastatic head and neck squamous cell, hepatocellular, melanoma or renal cell carcinoma. CD4+ and CD8+ T cells were sorted separately from peripheral blood before TCR sequencing.

The chain joins TRBV6-5 to TRBJ2-1; the D element might be TRBD1 or TRBD2, as each aligns at 6 bases. Sequenced here: CD4+ or CD8+ T cells sorted from blood, sampled in a trial of the OX40 agonist ivuxolimab. The clonotype was recovered from an adult with an advanced solid tumor such as melanoma, head and neck, liver or kidney cancer. The bases read TGTGCCAGCAGGTCTGGAGGGGGGCTTTACAATGAGCAGTTCTTC. Protein translation: CASRSGGGLYNEQFF.